Sequencing of this T cell receptor beta chain was carried out in a study of blood T cells in healthy people across ages. The germline V gene encodes CDR1 KGHSH and CDR2 LQKENI. The germline V and J ends were trimmed by 4 bases and 5 bases, with 7 bases remaining between them. The CDR3 covers 12 residues. Through a sample-barcoded 5' primer and a J-beta primer mix, a second PCR was run for roughly 6 to 11 cycles. TCRdb redid the calling of the 5' RACE reads with MiXCR, one entry per CDR3 protein. The repertoire holds about 680,000 distinct CDR3 sequences, with more than 40% as singletons. The receptor was derived from a woman aged 55-70 years in good health. The sample consisted of blood. This chain joins TRBV18 and TRBJ2-3; D gene unclear. CDR3 nucleotides: TGTGCCAGCTCACAGATGATAGATACGCAGTATTTT. Its translation is CASSQMIDTQYF.